This T cell receptor beta chain was sequenced for a study of blood T cell repertoires in COVID-19. Study context: T cells, B-cell-depleted T cells, or PBMCs supplied cDNA or gDNA.

The CDR3 has 11 amino acids. V lost 9 bases, J lost 8 bases, and 5 bases stayed unmatched. Authors' processing steps: Amplification with reference gene primers provided the estimates of nucleated cell counts. The repertoire was sequenced with immunoSEQ multiplex PCR; TCRdb's copy has only in-frame clones and lacks some. V and J calls and clone size follow that table, whereas D and trimming were derived from the DNA. The sample includes over 120,000 clones, about 89% of them seen just once. The rearrangement links TRBV12-3 or TRBV12-4 to TRBJ1-2; 8 positions match TRBD1. This clonotype was obtained from a man aged 50 to 60 who had recovered from COVID-19. Material: peripheral blood. The CDR3 DNA reads TGTGCCAGTGGGACAGGCCACGGCTACACCTTC. This gives the protein CASGTGHGYTF.